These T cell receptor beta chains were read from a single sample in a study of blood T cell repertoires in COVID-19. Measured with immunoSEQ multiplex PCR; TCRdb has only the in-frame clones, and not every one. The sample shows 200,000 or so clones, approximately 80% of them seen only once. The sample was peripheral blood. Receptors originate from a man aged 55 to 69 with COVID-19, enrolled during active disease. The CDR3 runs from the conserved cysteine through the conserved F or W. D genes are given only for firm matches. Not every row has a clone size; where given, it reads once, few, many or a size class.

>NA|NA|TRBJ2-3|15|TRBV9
TGTGCCAGCAGCGTGACGGGAACTAGCACAGATACGCAGTATTTT
CASSVTGTSTDTQYF
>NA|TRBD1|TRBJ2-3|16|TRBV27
TGTGCCAGCAGTGTCAGACAGGGGTGGGGAGCAGATACGCAGTATTTT
CASSVRQGWGADTQYF
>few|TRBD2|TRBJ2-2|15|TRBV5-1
TGCGCCAGCAGCCCAGGACTAGCGGGAATCGGGGAGCTGTTTTTT
CASSPGLAGIGELFF
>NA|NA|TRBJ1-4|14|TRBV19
TGTGCCAGTAGTATTGAGACAGGCGGCGAAAAACTGTTTTTT
CASSIETGGEKLFF
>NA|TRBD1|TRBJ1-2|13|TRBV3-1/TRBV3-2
TGTGCCAGCAGCCCTAACCCAGGGGGTGGCTACACCTTC
CASSPNPGGGYTF
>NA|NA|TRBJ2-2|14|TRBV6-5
TGTGCCAGCAGGTCTGTTGGGGCGGCCGGGGAGCTGTTTTTT
CASRSVGAAGELFF
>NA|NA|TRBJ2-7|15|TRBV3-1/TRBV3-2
TGTGCCAGCAGCCAAACAGGAGGGCCGGGAAGCGAGCAGTACTTC
CASSQTGGPGSEQYF
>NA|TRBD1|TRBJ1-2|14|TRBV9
TGTGCCAGCAGCAAAGAGACAGGGCCCTATGGCTACACCTTC
CASSKETGPYGYTF
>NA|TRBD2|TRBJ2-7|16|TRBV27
TGTGCCAGCAGTTTCGTAGCGGGACTTAGCTCCTACGAGCAGTACTTC
CASSFVAGLSSYEQYF
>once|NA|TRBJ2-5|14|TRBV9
TGTGCCAGCAGCGTCGTACAGGCCGGAGAGACCCAGTACTTC
CASSVVQAGETQYF